These 23 T cell receptor beta chains originate from one sample sequenced in a study of cytomegalovirus exposure and HLA in healthy donors. PCR was performed using 60 Vbeta and 13 Jbeta primers. Here immunoSEQ multiplex PCR was the method, and the copy in TCRdb shows in-frame clones only, minus some. Altogether around 130,000 clones are present, roughly 8.3% being singletons, with the ten largest covering 5.5%. Sequenced input: PBMCs. The receptor source for this set is a man aged 35-49 years in good health and CMV-seronegative.

This chain connects TRBV18 to TRBJ1-2; 9 nucleotides align to TRBD1. The CDR3 totals 15 residues. Germline V gene sequence: CDR1 KGHSH, CDR2 LQKENI. V was clipped by 0 bases and J by 4 bases; unmatched bases: 3. The CDR3, as DNA: TGTGCCAGCTCACCACCTACAGGGGGCACCTATGGCTACACCTTC. The encoded protein is CASSPPTGGTYGYTF.

This chain links TRBV5-1 with TRBJ1-6, with 9 nucleotides matching TRBD1. CDR1 is SGHRS and CDR2 is YFSETQ in the germline V gene. V dropped 0 bases and J dropped 9; count of bases not matched to a gene: 4. This CDR3 contains 15 residues. CDR3 sequence (DNA): TGCGCCAGCAGCTTGGGGACAGGGGTGTCTTCACCCCTCCACTTT. Protein product: CASSLGTGVSSPLHF. Supplemented by reference TRBV5-1 and TRBJ1-6, the full variable domain reads KAGVTQTPRYLIKTRGQQVTLSCSPISGHRSVSWYQQTPGQGLQFLFEYFSETQRNKGNFPGRFSGRQFSNSRSEMNVSTLELGDSALYLCASSLGTGVSSPLHFGNGTRLTVT.

This sequence joins TRBV28 and TRBJ2-3, with 9 bases matching TRBD1. V lost 6 bases, J lost 0 bases, and 4 bases stayed unmatched. Germline V CDR1 and CDR2: MDHEN, SYDVKM. This CDR3 spans 15 amino acids. The CDR3 spells CASRTGGDSTDTQYF. The CDR3, as DNA: TGTGCCAGCAGAACAGGGGGCGACAGCACAGATACGCAGTATTTT.

The CDR3 region has the DNA TGCGCCAGCAGCTTGAGTTACCTAGGCACAGATACGCAGTATTTT. Translation gives CASSLSYLGTDTQYF. The rearrangement uses TRBV5-1 and TRBJ2-3; D ambiguous. Germline values: CDR1 SGHRS, CDR2 YFSETQ. The CDR3 length is 15 residues. Trimming cost V 1 base and J 1 base, with 10 bases left between them.

This clone has only a few counts. The chain links TRBV6-1 to TRBJ1-2, with 7 nucleotides matching TRBD1. Germline CDR1 reads MNHNS; CDR2 reads SASEGT. CDR3 length equals 15 residues. The junction had 9 bases not matched to a gene; V was cut back by 2 bases and J by 6 bases. The CDR3 sequence: CASSENRGRRNGYTF. DNA for the CDR3: TGTGCCAGCAGTGAAAATAGGGGGCGTAGGAATGGCTACACCTTC.

This clone was seen only a few times. CDR3 sequence (DNA): TGTGCCAGTAGTATAGATAGCGGAGAGGGTTGGAATGAGCAGTTCTTC. It yields the protein CASSIDSGEGWNEQFF. The J gene is TRBJ2-1, the V gene TRBV19; tentative D call: TRBD2 (6 bases). Germline lookup yields CDR1 LNHDA and CDR2 SQIVND (reference sequence). The length of the CDR3 is 16 residues. The V gene lost 0 bases and the J gene lost 7 bases, with 16 bases spanning the gap.

The chain uses TRBV30 and TRBJ2-1; the D gene is possibly TRBD1 (5 bases). The germline CDR1 and CDR2 sequences are GTSNPN and SVGIG (reference sequence). V was cut by 7 bases and J by 6 bases, with 22 bases left in between. The CDR3 is 15 residues long. CDR3 nucleotides: TGTGCCTTGACAGCCTCAAAAAATGGTGGCAATGAGCAGTTCTTC. Residues: CALTASKNGGNEQFF.

This clone has a handful of counts. DNA of the CDR3: TGTGCCAGCAGACTTTACAGTATCCACTATAATTCACCCCTCCACTTT. Its translation: CASRLYSIHYNSPLHF. The chain combines TRBV7-6 with TRBJ1-6; D unresolved. This CDR3 contains 16 residues. V lost 6 bases and J 3 bases, leaving 15 bases between the germline ends. The V gene's germline CDR1 is SGHVS and CDR2 FNYEAQ.

This sequence joins TRBV27 and TRBJ2-1, with D maybe TRBD2 (6 bases). This CDR3 comprises 16 residues. CDR1 is MNHEY, CDR2 SMNVEV, per germline (reference sequence). V dropped 5 bases and J dropped 2 bases, with 16 bases sitting between them. DNA of the CDR3: TGTGCCAGCAGTCCCCAAAGCGGGCCCGCCTACAATGAGCAGTTCTTC. Amino acid sequence: CASSPQSGPAYNEQFF.

This clone was seen a few times. The chain carries TRBV27 and TRBJ2-5; the D gene is possibly TRBD2 (5 bases). Germline V gives CDR1 MNHEY, CDR2 SMNVEV (reference sequence). CDR3 length: 12 amino acids. The V end lost 3 bases, the J end lost 5 bases, and 7 bases lay between the germline ends. The CDR3 loop reads CASSFAGETQYF. CDR3 coding DNA: TGTGCCAGCAGTTTCGCGGGCGAGACCCAGTACTTC.

The chain recombines TRBV7-2 with TRBJ1-2; TRBD1 matches at 7 bases. V lost 3 bases and J lost 5; bases outside the gene matches: 6. Per the germline V gene, CDR1 is SGHTA and CDR2 is FQGNSA. This CDR3 contains 14 residues. The CDR3 loop is CASSLSGQAYGYTF. The CDR3 DNA sequence: TGTGCCAGCAGCTTGTCCGGACAGGCGTATGGCTACACCTTC.

This clone has a handful of counts. The genes are TRBV30 and TRBJ2-7; D possibly corresponds to TRBD1 (5 bases). Trimming removed 1 base from V and 3 bases from J, with 10 bases in between. There are 13 residues in the CDR3. Germline loops: CDR1 GTSNPN, CDR2 SVGIG (reference sequence). Here the CDR3 reads CAWSGQLNYEQYF. The CDR3 bases are TGTGCCTGGAGTGGACAGTTAAACTACGAGCAGTACTTC.

The rearrangement links TRBV27 to TRBJ1-2, with 8 bases that match TRBD1. The CDR3 extends over 15 amino acids. The germline V gene encodes CDR1 MNHEY and CDR2 SMNVEV (reference sequence). Trimming removed 0 bases from V and 8 bases from J; junction bases left unmatched: 8. The CDR3 sequence: CASSLSVTGGVGYTF. The CDR3 DNA follows: TGTGCCAGCAGTTTATCAGTTACAGGGGGAGTGGGCTACACCTTC.

V is TRBV11-2 and J is TRBJ2-1; D is possibly TRBD1 (5 bases). Germline V gene data show CDR1 as SGHAT and CDR2 as FQNNGV. The CDR3 consists of 16 residues. The V end lost 2 bases, the J end lost 5 bases, and 16 bases lay between the germline ends. CDR3 amino acids: CASSLTTTGGDNEQFF. The CDR3 DNA reads TGTGCCAGCAGCTTAACGACAACAGGTGGGGACAATGAGCAGTTCTTC.

In its sample, this clone was seen once. The chain combines TRBV19 with TRBJ1-2; a possible D gene is TRBD1 (5 bases). This CDR3 spans 11 amino acids. Deletions cut 7 bases from V and 4 bases from J, with 7 bases between. Germline values: CDR1 LNHDA, CDR2 SQIVND (reference sequence). This CDR3 reads CASIDSYGYTF. The CDR3 DNA is TGTGCCAGTATTGACAGCTATGGCTACACCTTC.

This clone was seen only a few times. The chain has TRBV28 and TRBJ1-3; no clear D. The CDR3 has 15 residues. V lost 8 bases, J lost 0 bases, and 14 bases lay in between. Germline V gene sequence: CDR1 MDHEN, CDR2 SYDVKM. CDR3 sequence: CASGILRLSGNTIYF. CDR3 DNA: TGTGCCAGCGGAATCCTCAGGCTCTCTGGAAACACCATATATTTT.

CDR3 residues: CASTGTGDEQYF. In DNA, the CDR3 is TGTGCCTCCACCGGGACAGGCGACGAGCAGTACTTC. The chain links TRBV30 to TRBJ2-7, with 8 bases fitting TRBD1. Germline-derived CDR1 and CDR2 are GTSNPN and SVGIG (reference sequence). This CDR3 has 12 residues. After removal of 7 bases from V and 5 bases from J, the junction contained 7 bases not matched to a gene.

This sequence joins TRBV28 and TRBJ1-4; no definite D call. V dropped 6 bases and J dropped 5 bases, with 10 bases sitting between them. CDR3 length equals 13 residues. CDR1 and CDR2 (germline): MDHEN, SYDVKM. The CDR3 protein is CASREAVNEKLFF. DNA for the CDR3: TGTGCCAGCAGAGAGGCGGTGAATGAAAAACTGTTTTTT. Full variable domain (rest looked up from reference TRBV28 and TRBJ1-4): DVKVTQSSRYLVKRTGEKVFLECVQDMDHENMFWYRQDPGLGLRLIYFSYDVKMKEKGDIPEGYSVSREKKERFSLILESASTNQTSMYLCASREAVNEKLFFGSGTQLSVL.

The V and J genes are TRBV5-1 and TRBJ1-3, with no clear D. The CDR3 has 14 amino acids. V was shortened by 0 bases and J by 8 bases, with 12 bases between the two germline ends. Per the germline V gene, CDR1 is SGHRS and CDR2 is YFSETQ. CDR3 residues: CASSLDYRGDTIYF. The CDR3 bases are TGCGCCAGCAGCTTGGACTACCGCGGGGACACCATATATTTT.

Points on this clone: Since no conserved phenylalanine or tryptophan closes the CDR3, a read error is the likely cause. The rearrangement links TRBV30 to TRBJ1-5, with D perhaps matching TRBD1 (5 bases). V lost 0 bases, J lost 6 bases, and 15 bases lay in between. This CDR3 has 15 amino acids. Germline CDR1 reads GTSNPN; CDR2 reads SVGIG (reference sequence). The CDR3 nucleotides are TGTGCCTGGAGTGTATATGGCCAGGGCGGTCAGCCCCAGCATGTT. Translation: CAWSVYGQGGQPQHV.

CDR3 coding DNA: TGTGCCAGCCGGGGGATATCGCCCGGGGAGCTGTTTTTT. It yields the protein CASRGISPGELFF. This chain uses TRBV7-2 with TRBJ2-2, with a possible D match to TRBD2 (6 bases). V was cut by 8 bases and J by 6 bases, with 13 bases left in between. From germline, CDR1 is SGHTA and CDR2 FQGNSA. This CDR3 has 13 amino acids.

This clone was counted between two and nine times. V usage is TRBV27 and J usage is TRBJ1-1; D is undetermined. V lost 10 bases to trimming and J lost 0 bases, with 3 bases between them. The CDR3 sequence is 10 residues long. Germline CDR1 reads MNHEY; CDR2 reads SMNVEV (reference sequence). The CDR3 DNA is TGTGCCACTTTGAACACTGAAGCTTTCTTT. As protein: CATLNTEAFF.

V is TRBV30 and J is TRBJ2-4; a possible D gene is TRBD2 (7 bases). Germline V CDR1 and CDR2: GTSNPN, SVGIG (reference sequence). The CDR3 spans 13 residues. Trimming removed 0 bases from V and 6 bases from J, with 9 bases in between. The CDR3 DNA reads TGTGCCTGGAGTGTAGGGGGGGTAAACATTCAGTACTTC. Its protein is CAWSVGGVNIQYF.